A single sample gave rise to the 24 T cell receptor beta chains below, sequenced in a study of cytomegalovirus exposure and HLA in healthy donors. The PCR had 60 Vbeta and 13 Jbeta primers. Clones were sequenced by immunoSEQ multiplex PCR, and TCRdb holds only the in-frame ones, with some missing. This repertoire shows under 150,000 clones, roughly 9.6% found once; its top ten account for 6.5% to 9%. The sequenced material came from PBMCs. These receptors came from a woman aged 40 to 50 in good health and CMV-seropositive.

The chain combines TRBV7-2 with TRBJ1-6; 7 nucleotides agree with TRBD1. The CDR3 contains 15 residues. CDR1 and CDR2 from the germline V gene are SGHTA and FQGNSA. Trimming took 3 bases from V and 11 from J; bases not matched to a gene: 10. The CDR3 sequence is CASSFSPDRDPPLHF. In DNA, the CDR3 is TGTGCCAGCAGCTTCTCCCCCGACAGGGATCCACCCCTCCACTTT.

This clone was counted between two and nine times. The chain carries TRBV18 and TRBJ2-2; possible D gene TRBD1, 5 bases. CDR1 KGHSH and CDR2 LQKENI come from the germline V gene. The CDR3 has 14 amino acids. V shed 4 bases and J shed 6 bases, with 12 bases lying between them. The CDR3 DNA is TGTGCCAGCTCACAACAGGTCGGTGCCGGGGAGCTGTTTTTT. Protein sequence: CASSQQVGAGELFF.

The chain joins TRBV7-2 to TRBJ2-5, with 12 bases matching TRBD2. This CDR3 is 18 amino acids long. CDR1 and CDR2 from the germline V gene are SGHTA and FQGNSA. The trim removed 2 bases at V and 0 bases at J, leaving 7 bases unmatched. The CDR3 coding sequence is TGTGCCAGCAGCTTAAAACTAGCGGGGGGATACTACCAAGAGACCCAGTACTTC. Its protein is CASSLKLAGGYYQETQYF. Looking up the rest from reference TRBV7-2 and TRBJ2-5 gives the full variable domain: GAGVSQSPSNKVTEKGKDVELRCDPISGHTALYWYRQSLGQGLEFLIYFQGNSAPDKSGLPSDRFSAERTGGSVSTLTIQRTQQEDSAVYLCASSLKLAGGYYQETQYFGPGTRLLVL.

This clone was detected a few times. The chain uses TRBV7-6 and TRBJ1-1; 9 positions agree with TRBD1. Looked up from germline, CDR1 is SGHVS and CDR2 is FNYEAQ. V lost 4 bases to trimming and J lost 6 bases; unmatched junction nucleotides: 15. CDR3 size: 17 residues. The CDR3 sequence is CASSSEIVQGARSEAFF. The CDR3 nucleotides are TGTGCCAGCAGCTCCGAGATCGTACAGGGGGCAAGGTCTGAAGCTTTCTTT.

This clone was observed a few times. The chain recombines TRBV5-4 with TRBJ1-3; no definite D call. V lost 3 bases and J lost 2, with 6 bases in between. CDR1 is SGHNT, CDR2 YYREEE, per germline (reference sequence). This CDR3 has 13 amino acids. The CDR3 region has the DNA TGTGCCAGCAGCTCAGGCGCTGGAAACACCATATATTTT. Residues: CASSSGAGNTIYF.

This clone turned up a few times. The chain combines TRBV11-2 with TRBJ2-2, with 9 bases identical to TRBD1. The CDR3 sequence is 16 residues long. In germline, CDR1 is SGHAT, CDR2 FQNNGV. V was pared by 5 bases and J by 3 bases, with 7 bases of the junction left unmatched. This chain's CDR3 is CASSGRGQGYTGELFF. CDR3 nucleotides: TGTGCCAGCAGCGGAAGGGGACAGGGTTACACCGGGGAGCTGTTTTTT.

J is TRBJ2-6 and V is TRBV4-1; a weak D match, TRBD1 (6 bases). V lost 0 bases, J lost 0 bases, and 9 bases lay in between. This CDR3 region has 17 residues. Germline assignment: CDR1 MGHRA and CDR2 YSYEKL. CDR3 coding DNA: TGCGCCAGCAGCCAAGAGGGACATAGCTCTGGGGCCAACGTCCTGACTTTC. Amino acids: CASSQEGHSSGANVLTF.

Ten or more counts support this clone. The chain has TRBV5-1 and TRBJ1-6, with D perhaps matching TRBD1 (6 bases). CDR1 is SGHRS and CDR2 is YFSETQ in the germline V gene. The CDR3 length is 16 residues. V was cut by 4 bases and J by 7 bases, with 18 bases left in between. CDR3 DNA sequence: TGCGCCAGCAGCCCCGTTACTGCGGGGGCGAATTCACCCCTCCACTTT. Residues: CASSPVTAGANSPLHF. Full variable domain (outside the CDR3, taken from reference TRBV5-1 and TRBJ1-6): KAGVTQTPRYLIKTRGQQVTLSCSPISGHRSVSWYQQTPGQGLQFLFEYFSETQRNKGNFPGRFSGRQFSNSRSEMNVSTLELGDSALYLCASSPVTAGANSPLHFGNGTRLTVT.

The V and J genes are TRBV5-6 and TRBJ1-1; D perhaps matches TRBD1 (5 bases). This CDR3 contains 14 residues. Germline-derived CDR1 and CDR2 are SGHDT and YYEEEE. V shed 2 bases and J shed 3 bases, with 11 bases lying between them. The CDR3 loop reads CASSLSGWDTEAFF. In nucleotides, the CDR3 is TGTGCCAGCAGCTTATCAGGGTGGGACACTGAAGCTTTCTTT.

This clone was observed a few times. The J gene is TRBJ1-2, the V gene TRBV18, with TRBD1 matching 9 bases. The trim removed 3 bases at V and 4 bases at J, leaving 6 bases unmatched. CDR1 KGHSH and CDR2 LQKENI come from the germline V gene. The CDR3 sequence is 15 residues long. CDR3 protein: CASSPGQGEGYGYTF. As DNA, the CDR3 is TGTGCCAGCTCACCGGGACAGGGAGAAGGCTATGGCTACACCTTC.

This clone was detected a few times. V usage is TRBV4-2 and J usage is TRBJ1-3; TRBD1 is a possible D gene (6 bases). The ends were cut back, 4 bases at V and 1 base at J, with 17 bases in the middle. This CDR3 has 17 amino acids. Germline V lookup: CDR1 LGHNA, CDR2 YNFKEQ. Here the CDR3 reads CASSPLITGTSGNTIYF. The CDR3 DNA reads as TGTGCCAGCAGCCCACTCATTACGGGGACATCTGGAAACACCATATATTTT.

This clone was counted a few times. Additional DNA sequences in this sample encode the identical CDR3. This rearrangement joins TRBV25-1 to TRBJ2-1; D perhaps matches TRBD2 (7 bases). CDR1 is MGHDK and CDR2 is SYGVNS in the germline V gene. V dropped 5 bases and J dropped 2 bases, with 10 bases sitting between them. The CDR3 has 14 amino acids. CDR3: CASSRGATYNEQFF. For the CDR3, the DNA is TGTGCCAGCAGTCGGGGGGCCACCTACAATGAGCAGTTCTTC.

There are a few counts of this clone. The V call is TRBV11-2, the J call TRBJ2-1; 10 bases are shared with TRBD1. The CDR3 is made up of 16 amino acids. Germline-derived CDR1 and CDR2 are SGHAT and FQNNGV. V dropped 4 bases and J dropped 4; count of bases not matched to a gene: 7. CDR3: CASSSVRDRGYNEQFF. The CDR3 coding sequence is TGTGCCAGCAGCTCGGTCAGGGACAGGGGATACAATGAGCAGTTCTTC.

The chain couples TRBV28 to TRBJ1-2, with D possibly being TRBD1 (6 bases). Germline V gene sequence: CDR1 MDHEN, CDR2 SYDVKM. The V end lost 5 bases, the J end lost 8 bases, and 15 bases lay between the germline ends. This CDR3 is built from 13 residues. For the CDR3, the DNA is TGTGCCAGCAGTCCCTGGACAGAGGACGGCTACACCTTC. It is translated as CASSPWTEDGYTF.

This chain connects TRBV21-1 to TRBJ1-1; TRBD1, the table's D call, was not compared with the DNA. TRBV21-1 is given as a pseudogene. The CDR3 has 14 amino acids. The chain's CDR3 is CASNPRTVGTEAFF. Here the CDR3 DNA reads TGTGCCAGCAACCCACGGACAGTGGGCACTGAAGCTTTCTTT.

Notes on this clone: Other DNA sequences in this specimen translate into the identical CDR3. The chain has TRBV5-1 and TRBJ1-2; D call uncertain. The CDR3 consists of 14 residues. The V end lost 3 bases, the J end lost 4 bases, and 13 bases lay between the germline ends. Germline CDR1 reads SGHRS; CDR2 reads YFSETQ. The CDR3 nucleotides are TGCGCCAGCAGCTCTGACTCACCCTTCTATGGCTACACCTTC. Protein product: CASSSDSPFYGYTF.

J is TRBJ2-7 and V is TRBV6-1, with D perhaps TRBD1 (6 bases). Germline V gene sequence: CDR1 MNHNS, CDR2 SASEGT. The V end was cut by 4 bases, the J end by 3 bases, with 16 bases between. The CDR3 extends over 15 amino acids. The CDR3 region has the DNA TGTGCCAGCAGTGTACAGGGTTTTCGTAACTACGAGCAGTACTTC. Translated, it gives CASSVQGFRNYEQYF.

The rearrangement joins TRBV29-1 to TRBJ1-3, with TRBD1 as a possible D gene (5 bases). CDR3 length equals 14 residues. Trimming left V 2 bases short and J 0 bases short, with 8 bases between. Germline V gives CDR1 SQVTM, CDR2 ANQGSEA. The CDR3 spells CSVEPQGSGNTIYF. In nucleotides, the CDR3 is TGCAGCGTTGAACCCCAGGGCTCTGGAAACACCATATATTTT.

The chain combines TRBV18 with TRBJ2-1; D uncertain. Germline CDR1 and CDR2: KGHSH and LQKENI. With 3 bases removed from V and 5 bases from J, the gap between germline ends came to 14 bases. CDR3 length equals 15 residues. The CDR3 protein is CASSPSAAAHNEQFF. The CDR3 bases are TGTGCCAGCTCACCCTCCGCCGCGGCACACAATGAGCAGTTCTTC. The variable domain in full, completed from reference TRBV18 and TRBJ2-1, reads NAGVMQNPRHLVRRRGQEARLRCSPMKGHSHVYWYRQLPEEGLKFMVYLQKENIIDESGMPKERFSAEFPKEGPSILRIQQVVRGDSAAYFCASSPSAAAHNEQFFGPGTRLTVL.

V usage is TRBV19 and J usage is TRBJ1-4; a weak D match, TRBD1 (6 bases). Trimming left V 1 base short and J 7 bases short, with 16 bases between. This CDR3 comprises 16 residues. Germline CDR1 and CDR2: LNHDA and SQIVND (reference sequence). DNA for the CDR3: TGTGCCAGTAGTATAGCCAGGGGCAGGTGGAGTGAAAAACTGTTTTTT. This gives the protein CASSIARGRWSEKLFF.

The chain is built from TRBV19 and TRBJ1-2; TRBD1 aligns across 7 bases. Germline V gene lookup returns CDR1 LNHDA and CDR2 SQIVND (reference sequence). This CDR3 contains 15 residues. Trimming at V came to 7 bases and at J to 6 bases, leaving 14 bases not matched to a gene. This CDR3 is CASTPGGQSSHGYTF. CDR3 nucleotide sequence: TGTGCCAGTACCCCCGGGGGACAGTCCAGCCATGGCTACACCTTC.

The V and J genes are TRBV19 and TRBJ2-6; possible D gene TRBD1, 5 bases. V was shortened by 6 bases and J by 2 bases, with 11 bases between the two germline ends. Germline CDR1 reads LNHDA; CDR2 reads SQIVND (reference sequence). This CDR3 spans 15 amino acids. In nucleotides, the CDR3 is TGTGCCAGTAGCCCTCAGGGTCCTGGGGCCAACGTCCTGACTTTC. The encoded protein is CASSPQGPGANVLTF.

V and J are TRBV5-1 and TRBJ2-7; 8 nucleotides agree with TRBD1. V trimming: 6 bases; J trimming: 1 base; junction bases outside the gene matches: 6. The CDR3 has 14 residues. Germline V gene lookup returns CDR1 SGHRS and CDR2 YFSETQ. The CDR3 loop reads CASTMTGASYEQYF. In DNA form, the CDR3 reads TGCGCCAGCACCATGACAGGGGCGTCCTACGAGCAGTACTTC.

The V gene is TRBV7-8, the J gene TRBJ1-4, with D tentatively TRBD1 (5 bases). This CDR3 has 17 residues. Between the trimmed V and J ends, which lost 5 bases and 0 bases, there was a span of 16 bases. The germline V gene has CDR1 SGHVS and CDR2 FQNEAQ. CDR3 loop: CASSIPMGGTTNEKLFF. The CDR3 bases are TGTGCCAGCAGCATCCCGATGGGGGGAACAACTAATGAAAAACTGTTTTTT.